The 15 T cell receptor beta chains below were found in one sample sequenced in a study of T cells in Graves' hyperthyroidism and ophthalmopathy. From RNA transcripts, TCR beta CDR3 regions were amplified. First-round RT-PCR of the TCR CDR3 relied on the HTBI primer set. TCRdb fed the multiplex PCR reads into MiXCR, producing one record per CDR3 protein. The repertoire consists of about 570,000 distinct CDR3 sequences, with 12% to 15% occurring once and the leading ten covering approximately 15%. Sample: blood. The receptors shown here come from a woman between 40 and 55 years old with Graves' hyperthyroidism.

Regarding this clonotype: This may be a read error: a much more frequent sequence differs by one nucleotide. The V call is TRBV19, the J call TRBJ2-2; TRBD1 aligns across 7 bases. This CDR3 is built from 15 residues. CDR1 is LNHDA, CDR2 SQIVND, per germline (reference sequence). The DNA of the CDR3 is TGTGCCAGTAGTAAGGACAGGAAGAACATCGGGGAGCTGTTTTTT. Its protein product is CASSKDRKNIGELFF.

This clonotype came up many times. This could be a read error, since a much larger clone is one nucleotide away. The chain links TRBV12-3 or TRBV12-4 to TRBJ2-2; maybe TRBD2 (5 bases). The germline V and J ends were trimmed by 6 bases and 6 bases, with 17 bases remaining between them. CDR3 size: 15 residues. The CDR3 DNA reads as TGTGCCAGCAGCCCCGGACGGGGTAGGGCCGGGGAGCTGTTTTTT. Amino acid sequence: CASSPGRGRAGELFF.

This clonotype showed up just a few times. The chain's CDR3 is CASSVTGGNTIYF. DNA for the CDR3: TGTGCCAGCAGCGTCACAGGGGGAAACACCATATATTTT. The chain joins TRBV6-1 to TRBJ1-3; TRBD1 might be the D (6 bases). Germline V gene data show CDR1 as MNHNS and CDR2 as SASEGT. Between the trimmed V and J ends, which lost 6 bases and 4 bases, there was a span of 10 bases. This CDR3 has 13 amino acids.

This clonotype was detected ten times or more. This sequence joins TRBV11-2 and TRBJ2-3; unclear D gene. Trimming took 4 bases from V and 4 from J, leaving 9 bases between them. Germline CDR1 SGHAT, CDR2 FQNNGV. The CDR3 is 13 amino acids. The CDR3 DNA sequence: TGTGCCAGCAGCTGGACGGACGCAGATACGCAGTATTTT. Translated, it gives CASSWTDADTQYF.

At least ten counts were recorded for this clonotype. The gene calls are TRBV2 and TRBJ1-3; possibly TRBD1 for D (6 bases). The V gene's germline CDR1 is SNHLY and CDR2 FYNNEI. The V end was cut by 4 bases, the J end by 1 base, with 8 bases between. The length of the CDR3 is 14 residues. This chain's CDR3 is CASSGTASGNTIYF. The DNA for the CDR3 is TGTGCCAGCAGTGGGACAGCTTCTGGAAACACCATATATTTT. The full variable domain, in which reference TRBV2 and TRBJ1-3 provide the parts outside the CDR3, is EPEVTQTPSHQVTQMGQEVILRCVPISNHLYFYWYRQILGQKVEFLVSFYNNEISEKSEIFDDQFSVERPDGSNFTLKIRSTKLEDSAMYFCASSGTASGNTIYFGEGSWLTVV.

The chain carries TRBV7-2 and TRBJ1-1; tentative D call: TRBD1 (6 bases). The CDR3 extends over 15 amino acids. Per germline, CDR1 SGHTA and CDR2 FQGNSA. V lost 2 bases and J lost 1, with 11 bases in between. CDR3 residues: CASSLSVTGNTEAFF. The CDR3 nucleotides are TGTGCCAGCAGCTTATCGGTGACAGGGAACACTGAAGCTTTCTTT.

The genes are TRBV29-1 and TRBJ2-7, with TRBD1 as a possible D gene (5 bases). Germline CDR1 and CDR2: SQVTM and ANQGSEA. The length of the CDR3 is 14 residues. The germline V and J ends were trimmed by 1 base and 3 bases, with 13 bases remaining between them. CDR3 in DNA: TGCAGCGTTGAAGTAGGGCAGGGTCTCTACGAGCAGTACTTC. Translation: CSVEVGQGLYEQYF.

This clonotype was seen ten or more times. The rearrangement uses TRBV20-1 and TRBJ2-1, with 13 bases lining up with TRBD2. This CDR3 has 15 amino acids. CDR1 is DFQATT, CDR2 SNEGSKA, per germline (reference sequence). V trimming: 6 bases; J trimming: 4 bases; junction bases outside the gene matches: 6. CDR3 sequence reads: CSAQPGLAGYNEQFF. The CDR3, as DNA: TGCAGTGCCCAACCGGGACTAGCGGGGTACAATGAGCAGTTCTTC.

This clonotype was seen ten or more times. The V gene is TRBV11-3, the J gene TRBJ2-1; possibly TRBD1 for D (10 bases). This CDR3 spans 15 amino acids. V lost 5 bases and J lost 14, with 25 bases in between. Germline V gives CDR1 SGHNT, CDR2 YENEEA. In DNA, the CDR3 is TGTGCCAGCAGCGCCGGGACAGGGGTCGCGGGAGGGGAGTTCTTC. Protein: CASSAGTGVAGGEFF.

The table lists this clonotype with a few counts. This sequence may be a read error, since a much larger clone differs from it by one base. The genes are TRBV6-5 and TRBJ1-1; D is possibly TRBD1 (5 bases). There are 15 residues in the CDR3. Trimming pared 0 bases from V and 7 bases from J, leaving 15 bases between. Germline CDR1 and CDR2: MNHEY and SVGAGI. For the CDR3, the DNA is TGTGCCAGCAGTTACTCCACCGGGAAAGGGGATGAAGCTTTCTTT. Amino acid sequence: CASSYSTGKGDEAFF.

On this clonotype: A much bigger clone sits one base away, suggesting this may be a read error. Because the CDR3 is missing its conserved closing phenylalanine or tryptophan, this is likely a read error. The gene calls are TRBV20-1 and TRBJ1-5; TRBD1 might be the D (5 bases). The CDR3 has 16 residues. The V gene's germline CDR1 is DFQATT and CDR2 SNEGSKA (reference sequence). V lost 0 bases, J lost 0 bases, and 12 bases lay in between. CDR3 sequence reads: CSARDREAYSNQPQHL. The CDR3 DNA follows: TGCAGTGCTAGAGACAGGGAGGCTTATAGCAATCAGCCCCAGCATTTG.

J is TRBJ1-1 and V is TRBV2; D remains ambiguous. The V and J ends lost 7 bases and 5 bases respectively, with 11 bases between them. The CDR3 runs 12 residues. Per germline, CDR1 SNHLY and CDR2 FYNNEI. The CDR3 here is CASKRVGTEAFF. The DNA for the CDR3 is TGTGCCAGCAAGAGGGTGGGGACTGAAGCTTTCTTT.

In its sample, this clonotype was seen once. The final CDR3 position lacks the conserved phenylalanine or tryptophan, pointing to a likely read error. V usage is TRBV6-1 and J usage is TRBJ1-1, with D perhaps TRBD1 (6 bases). Germline loops: CDR1 MNHNS, CDR2 SASEGT. The CDR3 is made up of 15 amino acids. The germline V and J ends were trimmed by 3 bases and 11 bases, with 22 bases remaining between them. The CDR3 DNA sequence: TGTGCCAGCAGTGACGCCGGGGACATTCCTCTGGGCGCTTTCCTT. It yields the protein CASSDAGDIPLGAFL.

The rearrangement links TRBV4-2 to TRBJ2-2; D remains ambiguous. The CDR3 totals 13 residues. Germline V gene data show CDR1 as LGHNA and CDR2 as YNFKEQ. Trimming stripped 0 bases from V and 6 bases from J, with 5 bases between. CDR3 in amino acids: CASSQDEAGELFF. CDR3 bases: TGTGCCAGCAGCCAAGATGAGGCCGGGGAGCTGTTTTTT.

The V call is TRBV2, the J call TRBJ2-3, with a weak D call TRBD2 (6 bases). This CDR3 comprises 16 residues. CDR1 is SNHLY and CDR2 is FYNNEI in the germline V gene. Trimming pared 7 bases from V and 1 base from J, leaving 18 bases between. CDR3 nucleotide sequence: TGTGCCAGCACCTCCCCAGCGGGTGTGGGCACAGATACGCAGTATTTT. It codes for CASTSPAGVGTDTQYF.